The clone carrying this T cell receptor (beta chain) was detected a few times. This sample stems from a study of Graves' ophthalmopathy and Graves' hyperthyroidism. The CDR3 sequence is 16 residues long. V lost 5 bases, J lost 5 bases, and 14 bases stayed unmatched. Per the germline V gene, CDR1 is MNHEY and CDR2 is SMNVEV (reference sequence). Amplification of TCR beta CDR3 regions used RNA transcripts. Scientists carried out first-round RT-PCR using HTBI primers and then a second-round multiplex PCR. TCRdb re-called the multiplex PCR reads through MiXCR, storing one row per CDR3 protein. The table lists about half a million distinct CDR3 sequences, 13% to 15% of them singletons.

The chain is built from TRBV27 and TRBJ1-1; the match to TRBD1 covers 7 bases. This clonotype originated in a woman in her thirties with Graves' ophthalmopathy. Sequences were obtained from blood. In DNA, the CDR3 is TGTGCCAGCAGTCCCTATTACAGGGGATCGAGGACTGAAGCTTTCTTT. Amino acids: CASSPYYRGSRTEAFF.